A single sample gave rise to the 31 T cell receptor beta chains below, sequenced in a study of blood T cell repertoires in COVID-19 (dated by TCRdb to the early 2020s). The library was generated by the immunoSEQ multiplex PCR assay. This is the immuneACCESS table as TCRdb keeps it, with only in-frame sequences that have V and J called. A part of the clones is gone; compared with another copy, unresolved V genes explain less than half, and the rest is unexplained. The sample table lists fewer than 250,000 clones, roughly 80% of them with a count of one. Of the sample, roughly 20% falls within the top ten clones. Material: peripheral blood. The receptors originated from a human donor in a cohort sampled during active COVID-19.

J is TRBJ1-4 and V is TRBV19, with TRBD1 matching over 7 bases. The CDR3 consists of 16 residues. Germline values: CDR1 LNHDA, CDR2 SQIVND (reference sequence). Trimming cost V 4 bases and J 6 bases; bases outside gene matches: 11. CDR3 sequence: CASSNPSGTVDEKLFF. The CDR3 DNA sequence: TGTGCCAGTAGTAATCCCTCCGGGACAGTGGATGAAAAACTGTTTTTT.

This chain uses TRBV7-6 with TRBJ2-1; D might be TRBD2 (6 bases). Germline CDR1 reads SGHVS; CDR2 reads FNYEAQ. The CDR3 is 16 amino acids. V was clipped by 1 base and J by 4 bases, with 14 bases between them. CDR3: CASSLDTGVSYNEQFF. CDR3 nucleotides: TGTGCCAGCAGCTTAGATACGGGAGTTTCTTACAATGAGCAGTTCTTC.

The CDR3 loop is CASPSPWDRLGQEQYV. The CDR3 coding sequence is TGTGCCAGTCCCTCCCCCTGGGACAGGCTTGGTCAAGAGCAGTACGTC. J is TRBJ2-7 and V is TRBV19, with 8 bases that match TRBD1. Germline lookup yields CDR1 LNHDA and CDR2 SQIVND (reference sequence). Trimming at V came to 8 bases and at J to 7 bases, leaving 19 bases not matched to a gene. This CDR3 has 16 amino acids.

The chain employs TRBV15 and TRBJ2-1, with a weak D call TRBD1 (5 bases). The CDR3 covers 14 residues. The ends were cut back, 8 bases at V and 2 bases at J, with 13 bases in the middle. Germline V gene data show CDR1 as LNHNV and CDR2 as YYDKDF (reference sequence). The DNA of the CDR3 is TGTGCCACCCAGGGTGACGGGCCCTACAATGAGCAGTTCTTC. Protein product: CATQGDGPYNEQFF.

The chain combines TRBV2 with TRBJ1-2; possible D gene TRBD1, 6 bases. This CDR3 region has 15 residues. Germline loops: CDR1 SNHLY, CDR2 FYNNEI. The V end was cut by 7 bases, the J end by 7 bases, with 22 bases between. CDR3 DNA: TGTGCCAGCACCAGACAGGATCGGCTGCTAGGTGGCTACACCTTC. As protein: CASTRQDRLLGGYTF.

This clone has just one count. The chain uses TRBV19 and TRBJ2-7; TRBD2 matches at 8 bases. Germline loops: CDR1 LNHDA, CDR2 SQIVND (reference sequence). The CDR3 has 14 amino acids. J was trimmed by 7 bases and V by 5 bases; bases with no gene match: 10. CDR3 region: CASSSSGSPLEQYF. The CDR3 DNA reads as TGTGCCAGTAGTTCGAGCGGGAGCCCCCTGGAGCAGTACTTC.

The chain recombines TRBV3-1 (or the pseudogene TRBV3-2) with TRBJ2-3; 8 bases are a match to TRBD2. The V and J ends lost 1 base and 2 bases, in that order; junction bases with no gene match: 26. The CDR3 totals 23 residues. Germline V gene data show CDR1 as LGHDT and CDR2 as YNNKEL (reference sequence). Here the CDR3 reads CASSQAPLFLGVGAGGNTDTQYF. In DNA, the CDR3 is TGTGCCAGCAGCCAAGCCCCCCTTTTTCTGGGCGTTGGGGCGGGAGGTAACACAGATACGCAGTATTTT.

This chain joins TRBV6-1 and TRBJ1-6; D is undetermined. The CDR3 is 15 amino acids. Germline V CDR1 and CDR2: MNHNS, SASEGT. The V end was cut by 0 bases, the J end by 4 bases, with 7 bases between. The CDR3 region is CASSEAGGYNSPLHF. The CDR3 region has the DNA TGTGCCAGCAGTGAAGCCGGAGGGTATAATTCACCCCTCCACTTT.

This chain links TRBV18 with TRBJ2-1; D unclear. CDR3 length: 15 residues. Germline assignment: CDR1 KGHSH and CDR2 LQKENI. Between the trimmed V and J ends, which lost 1 base and 6 bases, there was a span of 13 bases. This CDR3 is CASSPRGPGPNEQFF. CDR3 DNA sequence: TGTGCCAGCTCACCACGAGGCCCCGGCCCCAATGAGCAGTTCTTC.

This sequence joins TRBV11-2 and TRBJ2-2; a weak D match, TRBD1 (5 bases). V lost 3 bases and J 4 bases, leaving 9 bases between the germline ends. The CDR3 consists of 14 residues. The germline V gene encodes CDR1 SGHAT and CDR2 FQNNGV. For the CDR3, the DNA is TGTGCCAGCAGCTTCTTAGGGGCCACCGGGGAGCTGTTTTTT. It translates to CASSFLGATGELFF.

The genes are TRBV7-2 and TRBJ1-2, with D perhaps matching TRBD1 (5 bases). The CDR3 is 15 amino acids. Germline lookup yields CDR1 SGHTA and CDR2 FQGNSA. V lost 5 bases and J lost 3, with 16 bases in between. In DNA, the CDR3 is TGTGCCAGCAGCGCGCGCAGGGTTGTGGACTATGGCTACACCTTC. This translates into CASSARRVVDYGYTF.

The chain has TRBV29-1 and TRBJ1-2; 7 bases align to TRBD1. The ends lost 6 bases at V and 1 base at J; junction bases unmatched: 14. CDR3 length: 16 amino acids. Germline values: CDR1 SQVTM, CDR2 ANQGSEA. The CDR3 region is CSVAVHRDRDNYGYTF. The CDR3 DNA is TGCAGCGTCGCGGTACACCGGGACAGAGATAACTATGGCTACACCTTC.

The gene calls are TRBV7-3 and TRBJ1-1, with unresolved D. With 0 bases removed from V and 6 bases from J, the gap between germline ends came to 8 bases. There are 13 residues in the CDR3. CDR1 and CDR2 (germline): SGHTA, FQGTGA. The CDR3 region has the DNA TGTGCCAGCAGCTTAACGTCGCGCTCTGAAGCTTTCTTT. This gives the protein CASSLTSRSEAFF.

V and J are TRBV5-6 and TRBJ1-1; a possible D gene is TRBD1 (5 bases). Germline lookup yields CDR1 SGHDT and CDR2 YYEEEE. CDR3 length: 15 amino acids. V lost 0 bases, J lost 4 bases, and 13 bases lay in between. Here the CDR3 reads CASSLAGGGGTEAFF. The CDR3 nucleotides read TGTGCCAGCAGCTTGGCCGGCGGGGGAGGCACTGAAGCTTTCTTT.

The chain has TRBV6-5 and TRBJ1-2, with 7 bases that match TRBD1. The CDR3 consists of 13 residues. The V gene's germline CDR1 is MNHEY and CDR2 SVGAGI. V shed 6 bases, J shed 6 bases, and the junction held 7 bases outside the gene matches. Written as DNA, the CDR3 is TGTGCCAGCAGGGACAGGACAGGTCATGGCTACACCTTC. Amino acid sequence: CASRDRTGHGYTF.

This clone occurred a few times. This sequence joins TRBV5-4 and TRBJ2-7; 10 nucleotides align to TRBD1. The CDR3 runs to 14 residues. Trimming at V came to 3 bases and at J to 6 bases, leaving 6 bases not matched to a gene. The V gene's germline CDR1 is SGHNT and CDR2 YYREEE (reference sequence). The CDR3, as DNA: TGTGCCAGCAGCTCCGGGACAGGGGAGGGCGAGCAGTACTTC. Protein product: CASSSGTGEGEQYF.

The rearrangement uses TRBV11-3 and TRBJ2-6; D unresolved. V lost 3 bases and J lost 0, with 9 bases in between. CDR1 is SGHNT, CDR2 YENEEA, per germline. The CDR3 has 16 residues. CDR3 amino acids: CASSLGRNSGANVLTF. The CDR3 nucleotides are TGTGCCAGCAGCTTGGGCAGAAACTCTGGGGCCAACGTCCTGACTTTC. The whole variable domain, remainder taken from reference TRBV11-3 and TRBJ2-6, is EAGVVQSPRYKIIEKKQPVAFWCNPISGHNTLYWYLQNLGQGPELLIRYENEEAVDDSQLPKDRFSAERLKGVDSTLKIQPAELGDSAVYLCASSLGRNSGANVLTFGAGSRLTVL.

The CDR3 DNA reads as TGTGCCAGCAGCTTAGACAGTCTGGCTAGCGGGAGACGACGCAATGAGCAGTTCTTC. Residues: CASSLDSLASGRRRNEQFF. The chain joins TRBV7-6 to TRBJ2-1, with 10 bases identical to TRBD2. The CDR3 sequence is 19 residues long. The germline V gene encodes CDR1 SGHVS and CDR2 FNYEAQ. V was pared by 1 base and J by 6 bases, with 15 bases of the junction left unmatched. Looking up the rest from reference TRBV7-6 and TRBJ2-1 gives the full variable domain: GAGVSQSPRYKVTKRGQDVALRCDPISGHVSLYWYRQALGQGPEFLTYFNYEAQQDKSGLPNDRFSAERPEGSISTLTIQRTEQRDSAMYRCASSLDSLASGRRRNEQFFGPGTRLTVL.

J is TRBJ2-1 and V is TRBV19; 10 positions match TRBD2. V shed 4 bases, J shed 5 bases, and the junction held 5 bases outside the gene matches. The CDR3 has 15 amino acids. CDR1 and CDR2 (germline): LNHDA, SQIVND (reference sequence). CDR3 bases: TGTGCCAGTAGTACAATAGCGGGGGGAAACAATGAGCAGTTCTTC. It encodes CASSTIAGGNNEQFF.

The CDR3 spells CASSPQGYNSPLHF. The CDR3 bases are TGTGCCAGCAGCCCACAGGGCTATAATTCACCCCTCCACTTT. The genes are TRBV3-1 (or the pseudogene TRBV3-2) and TRBJ1-6, with a tentative D call TRBD1 (6 bases). From germline, CDR1 is LGHDT and CDR2 YNNKEL (reference sequence). The V end lost 4 bases, the J end lost 3 bases, and 7 bases lay between the germline ends. The CDR3 spans 14 residues.

A single count supports this clone. The rearrangement links TRBV6-1 to TRBJ1-2; no clear D. Per the germline V gene, CDR1 is MNHNS and CDR2 is SASEGT. The germline V and J ends were trimmed by 0 bases and 7 bases, with 24 bases remaining between them. CDR3 length equals 18 residues. CDR3 DNA sequence: TGTGCCAGCAGTGAAGCGTTCGCTACAGCCCGACATTTGACTGGCTACACCTTC. Protein: CASSEAFATARHLTGYTF.

The chain combines TRBV7-3 with TRBJ2-2; 10 nucleotides agree with TRBD1. V was clipped by 5 bases and J by 5 bases; unmatched bases: 5. Germline assignment: CDR1 SGHTA and CDR2 FQGTGA. The CDR3 is 15 residues long. The DNA of the CDR3 is TGTGCCAGCAGCCCGCAGGGACAGGGGACCGGGGAGCTGTTTTTT. Protein: CASSPQGQGTGELFF.

The rearrangement uses TRBV6-5 and TRBJ1-1; TRBD1 might be the D (5 bases). CDR3 length: 15 amino acids. Per the germline V gene, CDR1 is MNHEY and CDR2 is SVGAGI. V lost 6 bases to trimming and J lost 9 bases, with 23 bases between them. CDR3 DNA: TGTGCCAGCAGGGAGGGGATAAGCGGGATTGGTAAAGCTTTCTTT. Protein: CASREGISGIGKAFF.

The V call is TRBV11-2, the J call TRBJ2-5; D may be TRBD1 (5 bases). CDR1 is SGHAT and CDR2 is FQNNGV in the germline V gene. The CDR3 length is 13 residues. V gave up 5 bases and J gave up 2 bases, with 9 bases separating them. As DNA, the CDR3 is TGTGCCAGCAGCCGCGGACAACAAGAGACCCAGTACTTC. Encoded protein: CASSRGQQETQYF. Full variable domain (remainder filled in from reference TRBV11-2 and TRBJ2-5): EAGVAQSPRYKIIEKRQSVAFWCNPISGHATLYWYQQILGQGPKLLIQFQNNGVVDDSQLPKDRFSAERLKGVDSTLKIQPAKLEDSAVYLCASSRGQQETQYFGPGTRLLVL.

This chain connects TRBV6-5 to TRBJ1-1; TRBD1 matches at 7 bases. V dropped 6 bases and J dropped 1; count of bases not matched to a gene: 5. The CDR3 is 14 residues long. Germline CDR1 MNHEY, CDR2 SVGAGI. The CDR3 DNA reads as TGTGCCAGCAGGTCAGGGGGGACGAACACTGAAGCTTTCTTT. Amino acid sequence: CASRSGGTNTEAFF.

This rearrangement joins TRBV7-9 to TRBJ2-1; the match to TRBD1 covers 7 bases. The CDR3 has 14 amino acids. From germline, CDR1 is SEHNR and CDR2 FQNEAQ (reference sequence). The V and J ends lost 5 bases and 9 bases, in that order; junction bases with no gene match: 10. The CDR3: CASSLYDRVSEQFF. CDR3 DNA: TGTGCCAGCAGCCTCTATGACAGGGTGAGTGAGCAGTTCTTC. Full variable domain (remainder filled in from reference TRBV7-9 and TRBJ2-1): DTGVSQNPRHKITKRGQNVTFRCDPISEHNRLYWYRQTLGQGPEFLTYFQNEAQLEKSRLLSDRFSAERPKGSFSTLEIQRTEQGDSAMYLCASSLYDRVSEQFFGPGTRLTVL.

The chain uses TRBV5-1 and TRBJ2-5; D perhaps matches TRBD2 (5 bases). V gave up 0 bases and J gave up 5 bases, with 14 bases separating them. Germline loops: CDR1 SGHRS, CDR2 YFSETQ. The CDR3 length is 15 residues. This CDR3 reads CASSLALSTGETQYF. The CDR3 region has the DNA TGCGCCAGCAGCTTGGCCTTGTCCACGGGGGAGACCCAGTACTTC. Full variable domain (remainder filled in from reference TRBV5-1 and TRBJ2-5): KAGVTQTPRYLIKTRGQQVTLSCSPISGHRSVSWYQQTPGQGLQFLFEYFSETQRNKGNFPGRFSGRQFSNSRSEMNVSTLELGDSALYLCASSLALSTGETQYFGPGTRLLVL.

The genes are TRBV6-5 and TRBJ2-1; D possibly corresponds to TRBD2 (6 bases). The CDR3 runs 14 residues. V lost 10 bases to trimming and J lost 0 bases, with 13 bases between them. The germline gives CDR1 MNHEY, CDR2 SVGAGI. CDR3 sequence (DNA): TGTGCCACAAGACGGGACTCCTCCTACAATGAGCAGTTCTTC. Translated: CATRRDSSYNEQFF.

The chain combines TRBV28 with TRBJ2-1; 9 nucleotides line up with TRBD2. There are 14 residues in the CDR3. Germline assignment: CDR1 MDHEN and CDR2 SYDVKM. V was pared by 2 bases and J by 8 bases, with 4 bases of the junction left unmatched. The CDR3 bases are TGTGCCAGCAGTTTAGCGGGAGGGCCCTATGAGCAGTTCTTC. It codes for CASSLAGGPYEQFF.

This clone was recorded once. This chain joins TRBV5-6 and TRBJ1-5; 8 bases are shared with TRBD1. CDR3 size: 16 residues. With V trimmed by 4 bases and J by 2 bases, 8 bases remained unmatched. Per germline, CDR1 SGHDT and CDR2 YYEEEE. The CDR3 is CASSASGGWGNQPQHF. The CDR3 DNA is TGTGCCAGCAGCGCATCAGGGGGCTGGGGCAATCAGCCCCAGCATTTT.

This clone was detected only a few times. J is TRBJ2-5 and V is TRBV5-6, with TRBD1 identical over 10 bases. V shed 4 bases and J 2 bases; nucleotides not matched to a gene: 2. CDR1 SGHDT and CDR2 YYEEEE come from the germline V gene. The CDR3 has 14 amino acids. The DNA for the CDR3 is TGTGCCAGCAGCGGGACAGGGGCTCAAGAGACCCAGTACTTC. This sequence encodes CASSGTGAQETQYF.